This entry lists 25 T cell receptor beta chains sequenced from one sample in a study of cytomegalovirus exposure and HLA in healthy donors. The protocol was immunoSEQ multiplex PCR, while the TCRdb copy is restricted to in-frame clones and leaves out a portion. Among more than 250,000 clones, roughly nine tenths were seen once, and the ten largest hold 1% to 1.5%. The sequencing sample was made of PBMCs. The receptors originated from a woman in her thirties in good health and CMV-seropositive.

This rearrangement joins TRBV27 to TRBJ2-7, with D unclear. The CDR3 is 13 residues long. CDR1 is MNHEY, CDR2 SMNVEV, per germline (reference sequence). The V and J ends lost 5 bases and 2 bases respectively, with 10 bases between them. The CDR3 region is CASSNLAAYEQYF. The DNA for the CDR3 is TGTGCCAGCAGTAACTTAGCAGCCTACGAGCAGTACTTC.

The V gene is TRBV6-6, the J gene TRBJ2-7; 7 bases agree with TRBD1. Germline CDR1 MNHNY, CDR2 SVGAGI (reference sequence). This CDR3 is 16 amino acids long. The V gene end was trimmed by 6 bases and the J gene end by 9 bases; junction bases not matched to a gene: 20. The CDR3 bases are TGTGCCAGCAGCCCAACCCGGACAGGTCCCCCGGGAAGGCAGTACTTC. Protein: CASSPTRTGPPGRQYF.

On this clone itself: The junction departs from germline at one end; a sequencing error may be responsible. The gene calls are TRBV27 and TRBJ1-2; the D gene is possibly TRBD1 (6 bases). Germline-derived CDR1 and CDR2 are MNHEY and SMNVEV (reference sequence). The CDR3 is made up of 14 amino acids. The CDR3 coding sequence is TGTGCCAGCAGCTTATCTGGGGGCGCGGATGGCTACACCTTC. Protein product: CASSLSGGADGYTF.

The CDR3 nucleotides are TGTGCCAGCAGCTTGGCCTGGGACAAAAACTATGGCTACACCTTC. Translated: CASSLAWDKNYGYTF. The gene calls are TRBV5-4 and TRBJ1-2; D is perhaps TRBD1 (6 bases). Germline V gene lookup returns CDR1 SGHNT and CDR2 YYREEE (reference sequence). Trimming took 0 bases from V and 2 from J, leaving 11 bases between them. The CDR3 has 15 amino acids.

V gene TRBV4-1 combines with J gene TRBJ1-4; D possibly corresponds to TRBD1 (6 bases). The CDR3 totals 16 residues. V shed 1 base and J shed 8 bases, with 17 bases lying between them. CDR1 MGHRA and CDR2 YSYEKL come from the germline V gene. This chain's CDR3 is CASSQGRGRGDEKLFF. The CDR3 region has the DNA TGCGCCAGCAGCCAAGGGAGGGGCAGGGGAGACGAAAAACTGTTTTTT.

The chain employs TRBV7-9 and TRBJ2-3; 8 bases fit TRBD2. In germline, CDR1 is SEHNR, CDR2 FQNEAQ (reference sequence). J gave up 3 bases and V 4 bases, and 6 bases lay outside the gene matches. The CDR3 consists of 15 residues. The CDR3 here is CASSSTTSGTDTQYF. The CDR3 DNA reads as TGTGCCAGCAGCTCCACTACTAGCGGAACAGATACGCAGTATTTT.

The V call is TRBV4-3, the J call TRBJ1-6; 7 nucleotides agree with TRBD1. Germline lookup yields CDR1 LGHNA and CDR2 YSLEER. The CDR3 consists of 16 residues. Trimming removed 0 bases from V and 3 bases from J; junction bases left unmatched: 2. The CDR3 reads CASSQEGTDYNSPLHF. The CDR3 DNA follows: TGCGCCAGCAGCCAAGAGGGGACAGACTATAATTCACCCCTCCACTTT.

The V and J genes are TRBV19 and TRBJ1-5; D might be TRBD1 (6 bases). Per germline, CDR1 LNHDA and CDR2 SQIVND (reference sequence). The CDR3 spans 15 residues. The V gene lost 9 bases and the J gene lost 3 bases, with 18 bases spanning the gap. The CDR3 spells CASSYSGGNNQPQHF. CDR3 sequence (DNA): TGTGCCAGCAGCTATTCCGGGGGCAACAATCAGCCCCAGCATTTT. Using reference TRBV19 and TRBJ1-5 for the parts outside the CDR3, the full variable domain is DGGITQSPKYLFRKEGQNVTLSCEQNLNHDAMYWYRQDPGQGLRLIYYSQIVNDFQKGDIAEGYSVSREKKESFPLTVTSAQKNPTAFYLCASSYSGGNNQPQHFGDGTRLSIL.

This sequence joins TRBV6-4 and TRBJ2-7, with 12 bases fitting TRBD2. The CDR3 has 20 residues. Germline CDR1 MRHNA, CDR2 SNTAGT. V lost 2 bases, J lost 2 bases, and 16 bases stayed unmatched. For the CDR3, the DNA is TGTGCCAGCAGTGACCCTCTCCACTGTTCTAGCGGGAGGGCCCCCTACGAGCAGTACTTC. The encoded protein is CASSDPLHCSSGRAPYEQYF.

The V call is TRBV2, the J call TRBJ2-3; no firm D call. Deletions cut 7 bases from V and 2 bases from J, with 4 bases between. This CDR3 contains 11 residues. Germline CDR1 and CDR2: SNHLY and FYNNEI. Here the CDR3 reads CASTNTDTQYF. The CDR3 DNA sequence: TGTGCCAGCACAAACACAGATACGCAGTATTTT.

Written as DNA, the CDR3 is TGTGCCAGCTCACGAGAGGGACAGGGTAAGAACGAGCAGTACTTC. It codes for CASSREGQGKNEQYF. V and J are TRBV18 and TRBJ2-7; 9 bases agree with TRBD1. The ends lost 4 bases at V and 5 bases at J; junction bases unmatched: 9. Per the germline V gene, CDR1 is KGHSH and CDR2 is LQKENI. The CDR3 is 15 residues long.

The CDR3 sequence: CASSFGTKQFF. Written as DNA, the CDR3 is TGCGCCAGCAGCTTCGGGACAAAGCAGTTCTTC. This chain uses TRBV5-1 with TRBJ2-1; D may be TRBD1 (6 bases). With 2 bases removed from V and 11 bases from J, the gap between germline ends came to 8 bases. Germline V gene lookup returns CDR1 SGHRS and CDR2 YFSETQ. CDR3 size: 11 residues.

The V call is TRBV6-1, the J call TRBJ1-2, with a weak D call TRBD1 (6 bases). Deletions cut 6 bases from V and 6 bases from J, with 20 bases between. Germline V CDR1 and CDR2: MNHNS, SASEGT. This CDR3 has 15 amino acids. CDR3 sequence reads: CASRRPGARYNGYTF. As DNA, the CDR3 is TGTGCCAGCAGACGACCAGGGGCCCGATATAATGGCTACACCTTC.

The J gene is TRBJ2-2, the V gene TRBV9; 11 bases fit TRBD2. V lost 3 bases and J lost 2; bases outside the gene matches: 9. The CDR3 spans 18 residues. Germline lookup yields CDR1 SGDLS and CDR2 YYNGEE. CDR3 region: CASSASRLAGRNTGELFF. The CDR3 DNA reads TGTGCCAGCAGCGCCTCCAGACTAGCGGGGAGAAACACCGGGGAGCTGTTTTTT.

The chain recombines TRBV5-1 with TRBJ2-3; D may be TRBD1 (6 bases). CDR1 SGHRS and CDR2 YFSETQ come from the germline V gene. The CDR3 sequence is 15 residues long. Trimming took 0 bases from V and 0 from J, leaving 8 bases between them. The CDR3 sequence is CASSLEQGSTDTQYF. CDR3 bases: TGCGCCAGCAGCTTGGAACAGGGAAGCACAGATACGCAGTATTTT.

The rearrangement joins TRBV28 to TRBJ2-2; the D is unclear. In germline, CDR1 is MDHEN, CDR2 SYDVKM. This CDR3 region has 14 residues. Trimming removed 2 bases from V and 7 bases from J, with 11 bases in between. CDR3 protein: CASSLTGYGGELFF. DNA for the CDR3: TGTGCCAGCAGTTTAACCGGGTACGGCGGGGAGCTGTTTTTT.

This clone was seen only once. The CDR3 DNA reads TGTGCCAGCAGAAGACAGGGAACCACTAATGAAAAACTGTTTTTT. This gives the protein CASRRQGTTNEKLFF. This chain connects TRBV28 to TRBJ1-4, with 7 bases matching TRBD1. Losses at the gene ends were 6 bases for V and 2 bases for J; bases not matched to a gene: 6. The CDR3 has 15 residues. The germline V gene encodes CDR1 MDHEN and CDR2 SYDVKM.

V and J are TRBV30 and TRBJ2-7, with D tentatively TRBD2 (6 bases). The CDR3 consists of 14 residues. Germline CDR1 and CDR2: GTSNPN and SVGIG (reference sequence). Trimming removed 0 bases from V and 5 bases from J, with 14 bases in between. The CDR3 DNA is TGTGCCTGGAGTGTCGGAGCGGGTGTCCACGAGCAGTACTTC. It yields the protein CAWSVGAGVHEQYF.

The V gene is TRBV30, the J gene TRBJ2-7, with 9 positions matching TRBD2. The J segment lost 1 base and the V segment lost 6 bases, leaving 4 bases of the junction unmatched. Germline CDR1 and CDR2: GTSNPN and SVGIG (reference sequence). The CDR3 covers 13 residues. CDR3 in DNA: TGTGCCTGCCGGACTAGCGAATCCTACGAGCAGTACTTC. Encoded protein: CACRTSESYEQYF.

This clone was found a few times. The chain has TRBV5-6 and TRBJ2-7; D unresolved. The CDR3 is 18 amino acids. Germline CDR1 and CDR2: SGHDT and YYEEEE. V was clipped by 0 bases and J by 2 bases, with 21 bases between them. CDR3 nucleotide sequence: TGTGCCAGCAGCTTGGAGGGCCGTGTGGGAATCTTTCCCTACGAGCAGTACTTC. This gives the protein CASSLEGRVGIFPYEQYF.

CDR3 DNA sequence: TGTGCCAGCAGTAGGGCCTATGGTGAAAAACTGTTTTTT. This translates into CASSRAYGEKLFF. V and J are TRBV25-1 and TRBJ1-4; the D is unclear. The germline V and J ends were trimmed by 5 bases and 7 bases, with 11 bases remaining between them. Germline CDR1 reads MGHDK; CDR2 reads SYGVNS. The CDR3 extends over 13 amino acids.

V usage is TRBV5-1 and J usage is TRBJ1-2; D remains ambiguous. Trimming stripped 6 bases from V and 1 base from J, with 7 bases between. CDR1 and CDR2 (germline): SGHRS, YFSETQ. The CDR3 has 12 residues. The CDR3 protein is CASKGSNYGYTF. DNA of the CDR3: TGCGCCAGCAAAGGAAGTAACTATGGCTACACCTTC. Looking up the rest from reference TRBV5-1 and TRBJ1-2 gives the full variable domain: KAGVTQTPRYLIKTRGQQVTLSCSPISGHRSVSWYQQTPGQGLQFLFEYFSETQRNKGNFPGRFSGRQFSNSRSEMNVSTLELGDSALYLCASKGSNYGYTFGSGTRLTVV.

The CDR3: CASSYFFGDEQYF. For the CDR3, the DNA is TGTGCCAGCAGTTACTTCTTTGGGGACGAGCAGTACTTC. The chain couples TRBV6-5 to TRBJ2-7, with D hard to call. CDR3 length equals 13 residues. Germline CDR1 and CDR2: MNHEY and SVGAGI. V lost 1 base and J lost 5, with 9 bases in between.

V is TRBV6-1 and J is TRBJ2-1; 12 bases align to TRBD2. V was clipped by 10 bases and J by 2 bases; unmatched bases: 6. The CDR3 runs 15 residues. Looked up from germline, CDR1 is MNHNS and CDR2 is SASEGT. CDR3: CATRLAGDPYNEQFF. CDR3 nucleotide sequence: TGTGCCACCCGACTAGCGGGAGACCCCTACAATGAGCAGTTCTTC.

The chain links TRBV29-1 to TRBJ2-5; tentative D call: TRBD1 (6 bases). Germline V gives CDR1 SQVTM, CDR2 ANQGSEA. Trimming shortened V by 6 bases and J by 9 bases, and 17 bases separated the two germline ends. The CDR3 runs 12 residues. The CDR3 sequence: CSVTGLPQAQYF. CDR3 DNA sequence: TGCAGCGTGACAGGCCTGCCGCAGGCCCAGTACTTC. Complete variable domain (other parts from reference TRBV29-1 and TRBJ2-5): SAVISQKPSRDICQRGTSLTIQCQVDSQVTMMFWYRQQPGQSLTLIATANQGSEATYESGFVIDKFPISRPNLTFSTLTVSNMSPEDSSIYLCSVTGLPQAQYFGPGTRLLVL.